Below, one T cell receptor (beta chain) is given with its context. Its specificity is not known. Time point given: cycle 4 day 1 (C4D1), after six to seven weeks of nivolumab. All patients relapsed after autologous stem cell transplantation, and brentuximab vedotin exposure varied. Germline V gene data show CDR1 as MDHEN and CDR2 as SYDVKM. V was cut by 5 bases and J by 4 bases, with 24 bases left in between. This CDR3 has 17 amino acids. Assay: immunoSEQ multiplex PCR; the TCRdb copy retains only in-frame clones and omits some. This sample has about 60,000 clones, with approximately 94% found just once. This sample was included in a study of PD-1 blockade in classical Hodgkin lymphoma. The wider study: Patients were infused with nivolumab 3 mg/kg every 2 weeks. General study points: Healthy donors reportedly exceeded newly diagnosed patients in baseline TCR diversity. Complete responders' baseline diversity resembled that of newly diagnosed patients. Why repertoires differed is undefined; disease activity or prior therapy possibly contributed.

The sequence derives from a human donor with classical Hodgkin lymphoma. The chain recombines TRBV28 with TRBJ2-7; D possibly corresponds to TRBD1 (6 bases). Material: peripheral blood mononuclear cells (PBMCs), obtained before the fourth cycle of nivolumab. The CDR3 nucleotides read TGTGCCAGCAGTGTTCCCTCCCGGGACAAGGGTGTGTACGAGCAGTACTTC. Its translation is CASSVPSRDKGVYEQYF.